This TCR beta chain came from a study of glioma-infiltrating T cells after dendritic cell vaccination. TCRB CDR3 was amplified from 2 ug genomic DNA or less. Sequenced by immunoSEQ multiplex PCR; TCRdb stores in-frame clones only, minus some. The sample yields fewer than 90,000 clones, around 86% seen once. Time point denoted: after dendritic cell vaccination, including at tumor progression/relapse. Only patients with spare fresh-frozen tumor and over two years of follow-up were included. No glioblastoma patient carried an isocitrate dehydrogenase mutation. This CDR3 is built from 15 residues. Per the germline V gene, CDR1 is SGHRS and CDR2 is YFSETQ. Trimming removed 0 bases at V and 5 bases at J, with 14 bases between.

The chain couples TRBV5-1 to TRBJ2-5, with TRBD2 as a possible D gene (5 bases). The TCR originated in a human donor with glioblastoma. The source material was blood, sampled after dendritic cell vaccination. CDR3 nucleotide sequence: TGCGCCAGCAGCTTGGCAGCACCGACGGGGGAGACCCAGTACTTC. It yields the protein CASSLAAPTGETQYF. Full variable domain (rest looked up from reference TRBV5-1 and TRBJ2-5): KAGVTQTPRYLIKTRGQQVTLSCSPISGHRSVSWYQQTPGQGLQFLFEYFSETQRNKGNFPGRFSGRQFSNSRSEMNVSTLELGDSALYLCASSLAAPTGETQYFGPGTRLLVL.